This TCR beta chain was sequenced during a study of spatial heterogeneity in lung cancer. Time point in this sample: blood at routine non-recurrence follow-up after resection. J was trimmed by 4 bases and V by 4 bases; bases with no gene match: 4. The germline V gene has CDR1 LGHDT and CDR2 YNNKEL (reference sequence). CDR3 length: 15 residues. TCRdb processed the 5' RACE reads anew with MiXCR; each CDR3 protein has one entry. The sample records 15,000 to 20,000 distinct CDR3 sequences, about 9.1% being singletons. This clonotype showed up just a few times. The chain couples TRBV3-1 to TRBJ2-1, with 10 nucleotides matching TRBD2. The starting material was PBMCs, obtained at follow-up. The sequence was obtained from a female donor with early-stage non-small cell lung cancer. The CDR3 DNA is TGTGCCAGCAGCCTAGCGGGAGGACGATACAATGAGCAGTTCTTC. Its translation: CASSLAGGRYNEQFF.